This T cell receptor beta chain was sequenced during a study of CD8 T cells in Susac syndrome. The V gene's germline CDR1 is SGHTA and CDR2 FQGTGA. Trimming cost V 6 bases and J 5 bases, with 16 bases left between them. This CDR3 is built from 14 residues. With random hexamers, reverse transcription was performed on 0.5 to 1 ug of RNA. By means of immunoSEQ multiplex PCR, TCR beta CDR3 spanning 54 Vbeta and 13 Jbeta underwent amplification. TCRdb passed the immunoSEQ multiplex PCR reads through MiXCR, listing each CDR3 protein once. The sample shows 80,000 to 95,000 distinct CDR3 sequences, around 94% of them seen only once.

The source material was CD8+ T cells from PBMCs. This TCR derives from a human donor with Susac syndrome. The V gene is TRBV7-3, the J gene TRBJ2-5; tentatively, D is TRBD2 (6 bases). CDR3: CASRRGLVMETQYF. For the CDR3, the DNA is TGTGCCAGCAGGCGGGGACTTGTTATGGAGACCCAGTACTTC.